This record looks at one T cell receptor beta chain sequence and its context. Clones were sequenced by immunoSEQ multiplex PCR, and TCRdb holds only the in-frame ones, with some missing. The data contain about 400,000 clones, about 90% of them singletons. These data belong to a study of blood T cell repertoires in COVID-19. This CDR3 has 13 residues. V dropped 2 bases and J dropped 5 bases, with 10 bases sitting between them. CDR1 is SGHTA, CDR2 FQGNSA, per germline. Participant ages covered about 18 to 95 years across around 22 US areas. Participants' reported clinical history set cohort assignment. This clonotype was obtained from a woman aged 25-40 years who had recovered from COVID-19. The sequenced sample was PBMCs or T cells enriched from blood (not recorded which). V is TRBV7-2 and J is TRBJ2-7; D might be TRBD2 (5 bases). CDR3 residues: CASSLLARDEQYF. The CDR3 coding sequence is TGTGCCAGCAGCTTACTAGCCCGGGACGAGCAGTACTTC.